Below are 8 T cell receptor beta chains sequenced from a single sample in a study of shared clonotypes between healthy human individuals. Only in-frame clones appear in the TCRdb table, and some are missing; sequencing was by immunoSEQ multiplex PCR. The sample carries about 770,000 clones, 72% recorded once. Sequencing was done on a sample of memory CD4+ T cells sorted from blood. The subset is: CD45RA-negative fraction. The receptor source for this set is a woman younger than 45 in good health.

The V gene is TRBV18, the J gene TRBJ1-2; D perhaps matches TRBD1 (6 bases). Trimming pared 0 bases from V and 6 bases from J, leaving 8 bases between. CDR3 length: 13 residues. Germline lookup yields CDR1 KGHSH and CDR2 LQKENI. The CDR3 spells CASSPPTGHGYTF. CDR3 DNA sequence: TGTGCCAGCTCACCACCTACAGGGCATGGCTACACCTTC.

This clone has only a few counts. The gene calls are TRBV28 and TRBJ2-5, with D perhaps TRBD1 (6 bases). Germline CDR1 reads MDHEN; CDR2 reads SYDVKM. The CDR3 consists of 14 residues. V lost 5 bases, J lost 3 bases, and 13 bases lay in between. The CDR3 DNA reads TGTGCCAGCAGTCCTTGGACAGCCAAAGAGACCCAGTACTTC. This codes for CASSPWTAKETQYF.

The V gene is TRBV14, the J gene TRBJ1-5; D is unresolved. Germline V gives CDR1 SGHDN, CDR2 FVKESK. This CDR3 has 13 amino acids. V lost 0 bases and J lost 8, with 8 bases in between. CDR3 DNA: TGTGCCAGCAGCCAAGATTGTCCGGAGCCCCAGCATTTT. Protein sequence: CASSQDCPEPQHF.

The chain combines TRBV5-4 with TRBJ2-4; 10 bases fit TRBD1. V lost 4 bases and J lost 6; bases outside the gene matches: 10. CDR1 and CDR2 from the germline V gene are SGHNT and YYREEE (reference sequence). The CDR3 runs 16 residues. CDR3 in DNA: TGTGCCAGCAGCGCCCGGGACAGGGGATCGGGAAACATTCAGTACTTC. Amino acid sequence: CASSARDRGSGNIQYF.

The chain couples TRBV9 to TRBJ2-3; 8 positions agree with TRBD2. Trimming removed 2 bases from V and 14 bases from J; junction bases left unmatched: 7. Germline CDR1 is SGDLS and CDR2 is YYNGEE. This CDR3 spans 12 amino acids. The CDR3 is CASSVIAGSLYF. CDR3 nucleotide sequence: TGTGCCAGCAGCGTTATAGCGGGGTCTTTGTATTTT.

CDR3 region: CASSVDSYTEAFF. The CDR3 DNA is TGTGCCAGCAGCGTGGACAGCTACACTGAAGCTTTCTTT. The chain uses TRBV11-2 and TRBJ1-1, with D possibly TRBD1 on 6 matching bases. The CDR3 is 13 residues long. V shed 5 bases and J shed 3 bases, with 10 bases lying between them. Germline CDR1 SGHAT, CDR2 FQNNGV.

The chain carries TRBV27 and TRBJ2-3; perhaps TRBD2 as D (6 bases). CDR1 is MNHEY, CDR2 SMNVEV, per germline (reference sequence). The CDR3 consists of 14 residues. V lost 6 bases and J lost 4, with 14 bases in between. CDR3 protein: CASRPLLAPDTQYF. DNA for the CDR3: TGTGCCAGCAGACCTTTACTAGCCCCAGATACGCAGTATTTT.

This chain uses TRBV2 with TRBJ2-2, with D unclear. V lost 8 bases and J lost 0, with 10 bases in between. The CDR3 runs 14 residues. The germline V gene encodes CDR1 SNHLY and CDR2 FYNNEI. The CDR3: CASSSAANTGELFF. The CDR3 bases are TGTGCCAGCTCGTCGGCAGCGAACACCGGGGAGCTGTTTTTT.